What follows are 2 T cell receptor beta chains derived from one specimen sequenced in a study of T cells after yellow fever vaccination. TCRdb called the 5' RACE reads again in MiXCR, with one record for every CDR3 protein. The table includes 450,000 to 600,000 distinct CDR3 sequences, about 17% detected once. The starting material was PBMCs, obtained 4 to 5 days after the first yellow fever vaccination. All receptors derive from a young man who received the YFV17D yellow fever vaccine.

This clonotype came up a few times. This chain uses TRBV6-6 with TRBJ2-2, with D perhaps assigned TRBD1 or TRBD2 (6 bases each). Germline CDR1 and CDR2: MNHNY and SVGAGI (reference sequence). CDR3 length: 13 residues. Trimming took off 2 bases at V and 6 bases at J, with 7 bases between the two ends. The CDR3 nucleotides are TGTGCCAGCAGTTACAGGGGGGCCGGGGAGCTGTTTTTT. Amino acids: CASSYRGAGELFF.

This CDR3 reads CASSLALAGAPGTQYF. DNA of the CDR3: TGTGCCAGCAGCTTAGCTCTAGCGGGTGCCCCAGGGACCCAGTACTTC. The gene calls are TRBV7-2 and TRBJ2-5; 8 nucleotides match TRBD2. Germline lookup yields CDR1 SGHTA and CDR2 FQGNSA. J lost 7 bases, V lost 0 bases, and 10 bases had no gene match. The length of the CDR3 is 16 residues. The full variable domain, with the rest looked up from reference TRBV7-2 and TRBJ2-5, is GAGVSQSPSNKVTEKGKDVELRCDPISGHTALYWYRQSLGQGLEFLIYFQGNSAPDKSGLPSDRFSAERTGGSVSTLTIQRTQQEDSAVYLCASSLALAGAPGTQYFGPGTRLLVL.